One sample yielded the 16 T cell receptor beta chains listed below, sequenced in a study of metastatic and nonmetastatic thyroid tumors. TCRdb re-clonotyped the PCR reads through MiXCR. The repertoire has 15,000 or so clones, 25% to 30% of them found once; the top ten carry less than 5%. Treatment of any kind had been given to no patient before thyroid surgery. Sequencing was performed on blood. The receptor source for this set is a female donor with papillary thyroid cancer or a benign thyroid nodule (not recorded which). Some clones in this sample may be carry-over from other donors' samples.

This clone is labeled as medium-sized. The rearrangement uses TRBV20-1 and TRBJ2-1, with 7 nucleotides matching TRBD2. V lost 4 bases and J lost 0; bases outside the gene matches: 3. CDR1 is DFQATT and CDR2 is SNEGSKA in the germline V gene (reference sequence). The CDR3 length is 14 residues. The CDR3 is CSAMREPSYNEQFF. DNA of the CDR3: TGCAGTGCTATGCGGGAGCCCTCCTACAATGAGCAGTTCTTC.

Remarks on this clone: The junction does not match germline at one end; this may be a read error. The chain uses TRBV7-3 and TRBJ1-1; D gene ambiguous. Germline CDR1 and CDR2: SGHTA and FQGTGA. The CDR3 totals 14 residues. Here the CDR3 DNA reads TGTGCCAGCTGCCAGTATCACATGAACACTGCAGCTTTCTTT. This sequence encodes CASCQYHMNTAAFF.

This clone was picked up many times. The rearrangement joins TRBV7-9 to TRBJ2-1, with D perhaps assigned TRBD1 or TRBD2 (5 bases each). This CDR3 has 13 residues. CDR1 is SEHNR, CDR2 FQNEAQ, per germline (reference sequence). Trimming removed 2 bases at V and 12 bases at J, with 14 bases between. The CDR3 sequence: CASSLLGVWGQFF. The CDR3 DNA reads TGTGCCAGCAGCTTATTGGGGGTCTGGGGGCAGTTCTTC.

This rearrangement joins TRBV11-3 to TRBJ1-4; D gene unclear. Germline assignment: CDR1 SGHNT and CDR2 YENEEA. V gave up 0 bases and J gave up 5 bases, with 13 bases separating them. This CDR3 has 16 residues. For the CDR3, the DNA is TGTGCCAGCAGCTTAGATCCTTGGGTCCCGAATGAAAAACTGTTTTTT. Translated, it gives CASSLDPWVPNEKLFF.

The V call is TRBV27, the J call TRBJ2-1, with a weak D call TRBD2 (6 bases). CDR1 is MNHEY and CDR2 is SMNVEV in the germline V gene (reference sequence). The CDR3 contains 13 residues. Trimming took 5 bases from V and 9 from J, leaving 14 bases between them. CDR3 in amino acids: CASSLGGFGEQFF. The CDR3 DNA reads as TGTGCCAGCAGTCTTGGGGGGTTTGGTGAGCAGTTCTTC.

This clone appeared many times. In DNA, the CDR3 is TGCAGTGCTAGAGAACTAGCGGGAGTCAAATCCTACAATGAGCAGTTCTTC. Translated: CSARELAGVKSYNEQFF. This chain joins TRBV20-1 and TRBJ2-1; 11 bases fit TRBD2. Germline trimming cut 0 bases from V and 1 base from J; bases unmatched to any gene: 5. The CDR3 covers 17 residues. In germline, CDR1 is DFQATT, CDR2 SNEGSKA (reference sequence).

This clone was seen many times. The CDR3 DNA is TGTGCCAGCAGCTCGGGGGTACAAGAGACCCAGTACTTC. Its protein product is CASSSGVQETQYF. V gene TRBV7-2 combines with J gene TRBJ2-5, with a tentative D call TRBD2 (6 bases). Trimming took off 4 bases at V and 2 bases at J, with 8 bases between the two ends. The germline V gene encodes CDR1 SGHTA and CDR2 FQGNSA. The CDR3 has 13 residues.

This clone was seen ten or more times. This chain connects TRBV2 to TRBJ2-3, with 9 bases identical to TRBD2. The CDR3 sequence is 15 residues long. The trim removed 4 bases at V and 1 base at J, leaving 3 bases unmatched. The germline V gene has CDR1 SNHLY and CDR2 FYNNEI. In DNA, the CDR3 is TGTGCCAGCAGTGGTGCTAGCGGGGGCACAGATACGCAGTATTTT. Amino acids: CASSGASGGTDTQYF.

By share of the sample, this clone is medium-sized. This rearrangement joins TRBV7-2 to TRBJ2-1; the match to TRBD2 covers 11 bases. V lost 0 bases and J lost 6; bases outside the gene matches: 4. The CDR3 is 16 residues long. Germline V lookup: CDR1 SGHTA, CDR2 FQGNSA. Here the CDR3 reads CASSLALAGAGNEQFF. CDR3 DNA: TGTGCCAGCAGCTTAGCACTAGCGGGAGCGGGCAATGAGCAGTTCTTC.

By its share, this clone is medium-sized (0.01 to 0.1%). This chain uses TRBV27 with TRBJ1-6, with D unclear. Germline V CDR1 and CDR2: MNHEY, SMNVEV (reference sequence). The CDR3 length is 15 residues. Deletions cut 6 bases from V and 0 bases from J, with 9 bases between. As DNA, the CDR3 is TGTGCCAGCAGGGGAGAAAGCTCCTATAATTCACCCCTCCACTTT. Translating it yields CASRGESSYNSPLHF.

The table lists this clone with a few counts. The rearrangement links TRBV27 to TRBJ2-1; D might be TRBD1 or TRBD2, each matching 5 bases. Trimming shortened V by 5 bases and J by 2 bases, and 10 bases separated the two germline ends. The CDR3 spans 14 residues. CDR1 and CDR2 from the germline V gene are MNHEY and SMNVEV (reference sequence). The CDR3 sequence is CASSPGTAYNEQFF. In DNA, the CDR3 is TGTGCCAGCAGTCCTGGGACGGCCTACAATGAGCAGTTCTTC.

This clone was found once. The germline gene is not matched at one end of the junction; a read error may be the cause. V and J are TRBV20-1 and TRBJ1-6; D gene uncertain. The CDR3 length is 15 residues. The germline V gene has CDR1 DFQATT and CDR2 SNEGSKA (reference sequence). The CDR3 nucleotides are TGCAGTGATAGATATCGGGAGGCTGAAAATTCACCCCTCCACTTT. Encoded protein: CSDRYREAENSPLHF.

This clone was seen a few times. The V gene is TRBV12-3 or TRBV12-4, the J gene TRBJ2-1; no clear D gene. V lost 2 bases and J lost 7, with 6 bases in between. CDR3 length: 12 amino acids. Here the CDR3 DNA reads TGTGCCAGCAGTTTATTGGTGAATGAGCAGTTCTTC. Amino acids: CASSLLVNEQFF.

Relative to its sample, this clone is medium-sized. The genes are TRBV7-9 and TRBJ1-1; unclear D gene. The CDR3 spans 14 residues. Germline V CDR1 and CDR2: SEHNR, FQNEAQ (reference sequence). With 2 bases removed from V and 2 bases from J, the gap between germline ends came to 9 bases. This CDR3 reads CASSLRLGNTEAFF. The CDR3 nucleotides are TGTGCCAGCAGCTTAAGATTGGGAAACACTGAAGCTTTCTTT.

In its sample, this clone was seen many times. The CDR3: CASSEGAGVTDTQYF. CDR3 DNA sequence: TGTGCCAGCAGTGAGGGTGCGGGAGTCACAGATACGCAGTATTTT. The V gene is TRBV6-4, the J gene TRBJ2-3; TRBD2 matches at 7 bases. The CDR3 is 15 residues long. J lost 2 bases, V lost 3 bases, and 5 bases had no gene match. The germline V gene has CDR1 MRHNA and CDR2 SNTAGT.

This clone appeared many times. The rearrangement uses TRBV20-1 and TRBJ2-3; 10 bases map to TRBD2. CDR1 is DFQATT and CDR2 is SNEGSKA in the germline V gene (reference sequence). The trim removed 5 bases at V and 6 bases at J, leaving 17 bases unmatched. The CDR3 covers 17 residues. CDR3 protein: CSAGRFREAGGRDTQYF. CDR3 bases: TGCAGTGCTGGACGCTTCAGAGAAGCGGGGGGGCGGGATACGCAGTATTTT.